This TCR beta chain stems from a study of cytomegalovirus exposure and HLA in healthy donors. In the PCR, 60 Vbeta and 13 Jbeta primers were used. Libraries were prepared by immunoSEQ multiplex PCR; TCRdb keeps only in-frame clonotypes and omits some of them. The sample data list about 150,000 clones. The germline V and J ends were trimmed by 4 bases and 5 bases, with 8 bases remaining between them. The CDR3 runs 12 residues. From germline, CDR1 is LNHNV and CDR2 YYDKDF (reference sequence). The sequenced sample was PBMCs. The chain has TRBV15 and TRBJ1-1; no clear D gene. The TCR was taken from a woman aged 45-65 years in good health and CMV-seronegative. The CDR3 DNA reads TGTGCCACCAGCATAACGGGTACTGAAGCTTTCTTT. It is translated as CATSITGTEAFF.